This T cell receptor (beta chain) was sequenced for a study of CD8+ T cells in alopecia areata listed by TCRdb under 2018. Broadly, across the study: Treated patients were enrolled in an open-label pilot trial of oral tofacitinib at 5 to 10 mg twice daily for moderate-to-severe alopecia areata. Patients on tofacitinib were biopsied at baseline and after 4 and 24 weeks of treatment, and several of the patients also had a later scalp biopsy. RNA came from the PAXgene miRNA kit for fixed scalp, the miRNeasy kit for PBMCs, and the RNeasy kit for mouse skin. Clonality in the scalp was compared among normal scalp (n=4), patchy alopecia areata scalp (n=8), and alopecia totalis/universalis scalp (n=8). For the treated patients, the SALT score, which quantifies what percentage of scalp surface area is affected, served as the measure of disease severity. Patients stayed on tofacitinib for 6 to 18 months and then had 6 months of follow-up off drug so that delayed response and recurrence could be assessed. High-throughput TCRbeta sequencing was used to examine T cell clonal expansion in alopecia areata in both the C3H/HeJ mouse model and human patients. On the human side, TCRbeta sequencing was run on scalp tissue and on sorted CD4+ and CD8+ peripheral blood T cells from healthy controls and from alopecia areata patients with either patchy or totalis/universalis disease. TCRbeta CDR3 regions were amplified by immunoSEQ multiplex PCR using 35 Vbeta forward and 13 Jbeta reverse primers. Here is what the overall study found, with its caveats: Tofacitinib significantly lowered scalp clonality and the number of expanded CD8+ clones among the top 100 scalp clones. Compared with normal scalp, lesional scalp had higher clonality and more expanded CD8+ clones, particularly in alopecia totalis/universalis, a pattern that suggests antigenic drive. Shared TCR sequences between patients were less evident than in mice, which may be partly attributable to HLA diversity in the patient population. Because the treated cohort was small and had just a single nonresponder, larger studies are needed to establish links between baseline CD8+ expansion and response. During tofacitinib treatment, many expanded lesional clones stuck around in both scalp and blood, and this persistence may partly explain why relapse happens after treatment is stopped. Resident alphabeta T cells in normal human skin are also sequenced, complicating scalp TCR repertoire analysis, unlike mouse skin dominated by gammadelta T cells.

In regard to this clone: Its antigen is unknown. Qualities for individual bases were not recorded, and no much larger clone is one base off.

The sample's treatment or condition label, in plain terms: oral pan-JAK inhibitor, 5-10 mg twice daily. Lesional scalp punch biopsies and peripheral blood were obtained from alopecia areata patients. PBMCs were separated by density centrifugation and stained for CD3, CD4 and CD8, after which CD4+ and CD8+ T cells were sorted on a FACSAria. Libraries were constructed by the immunoSEQ multiplex PCR assay. RNA was extracted from all samples and reverse transcribed into cDNA as template for TCR sequencing. SuperScript III was used for first-strand cDNA synthesis, primed with a 2:1 mix of oligo-dT and random hexamers. A synthetic immune receptor repertoire was used to measure amplification bias, and any remaining bias was corrected computationally. Per the authors' processing: Raw reads were preprocessed to remove errors, and CDR3 was defined according to IMGT conventions as the region from the conserved cysteine to phenylalanine. Clonality was computed by normalizing Shannon entropy by log2 of the number of productive unique TCRs and subtracting the result from 1. Whether scalp clones were CD4 or CD8 was inferred by matching scalp TCRbeta sequences against CD4 and CD8 repertoires sorted from blood. Not all clones reach the TCRdb copy of this immuneACCESS table, which keeps in-frame sequences only. Checked studies attribute under half of the gap to unresolved V genes and leave the rest unexplained. For V, J and clone size, that table is used; D and trimming come from the DNA. Present in this sample are under 130,000 clones, approximately 84% of which were seen just once. The biggest ten clones account for approximately 12% of the sample.

Sequencing was performed on CD8+ T cells sorted from blood, taken at roughly week 30, from a patient treated with tofacitinib. This receptor was identified in a human donor with alopecia areata.

The CDR3: CASSLAQNGYTF. The bases read TGTGCCAGCAGCTTAGCGCAGAATGGCTACACCTTC. The chain uses TRBV7-9 and TRBJ1-2; the D gene lacks a confident call. V is cut by 0 bases and J by 6 bases, and the space between the germline ends is 5 bases. CDR3 length: 12 amino acids, cysteine to phenylalanine. The kept DNA is CDR3 alone, 36 bases in frame from the first base. The germline V gene (reference sequence) yields SEHNR for CDR1 and FQNEAQ for CDR2.